This paragraph covers one TCR beta chain sequence. Profiled with immunoSEQ multiplex PCR; TCRdb holds only in-frame clones, not every one. The sample has about 270,000 clones, around 89% seen once. The germline CDR1 and CDR2 sequences are SGHNT and YYREEE (reference sequence). This CDR3 is built from 14 residues. The sample belongs to a study of blood T cell repertoires in COVID-19. V and J are TRBV5-4 and TRBJ2-5; TRBD1 aligns across 8 bases. The sequence was obtained from a woman between 45 and 60 years old who had recovered from COVID-19. The sequencing sample was made of PBMCs or T cells enriched from blood (not recorded which). For the CDR3, the DNA is TGTGCGTCATGGCTTGCAGGGGGCCGGGAGACCCAGTACTTC. It encodes CASWLAGGRETQYF.